This TCR beta chain is drawn from a study of T cells after posttransplantation cyclophosphamide. The data were produced by immunoSEQ multiplex PCR, yet TCRdb's version contains in-frame clones alone and is incomplete. The sample comprises about 3,200 clones, 61% of which are singletons, and 20% to 30% rests with the top ten. Germline V CDR1 and CDR2: LGHNA, YSLEER. The CDR3 consists of 15 residues. Trimming took off 0 bases at V and 5 bases at J, with 13 bases between the two ends. This sequence joins TRBV4-3 and TRBJ1-1, with D hard to call. The sequenced material came from memory CD8+ T cells sorted from blood. The TCR originated in a woman in her twenties or thirties in good health and a related stem cell transplant donor. The CDR3 nucleotides are TGCGCCAGCAGCCAAGATGAGGAGAGACGGACTGAAGCTTTCTTT. Amino acids: CASSQDEERRTEAFF.